A single sample is the source of the 8 T cell receptor beta chains below, sequenced in a study of T cell repertoires in cytomegalovirus infection. TCRdb fed the reads into MiXCR, producing one record per CDR3 protein. The profile covers hundreds of thousands of distinct CDR3 sequences, with roughly a sixth appearing a single time and about 12% taken by the ten largest. Material for sequencing was PBMCs. The receptors shown here come from a human donor in good health (CMV status not recorded). Some clones in this sample may be carry-over from other donors' samples.

This clonotype was seen repeatedly, ten times or more. The V gene is TRBV12-3 or TRBV12-4, the J gene TRBJ2-1; 9 bases match TRBD1. Trimming at V came to 8 bases and at J to 4 bases, leaving 3 bases not matched to a gene. There are 13 residues in the CDR3. The CDR3 DNA follows: TGTGCCAGCCAGACAGGGGGATACAATGAGCAGTTCTTC. It encodes CASQTGGYNEQFF.

This clonotype was detected only a few times. The chain links TRBV9 to TRBJ2-1, with 9 bases matching TRBD2. The ends lost 0 bases at V and 7 bases at J; junction bases unmatched: 11. Germline CDR1 reads SGDLS; CDR2 reads YYNGEE. This CDR3 comprises 17 residues. The CDR3: CASSVVGGGASSNEQFF. CDR3 DNA: TGTGCCAGCAGCGTAGTCGGCGGGGGGGCGAGTAGTAATGAGCAGTTCTTC.

This clonotype was seen many times. This chain uses TRBV25-1 with TRBJ1-4; D ambiguous. CDR3 length: 15 amino acids. The germline V gene has CDR1 MGHDK and CDR2 SYGVNS. Trimming left V 2 bases short and J 0 bases short, with 7 bases between. CDR3 nucleotides: TGTGCCAGCAGTGAAGAGCTGGCAACTAATGAAAAACTGTTTTTT. Translation: CASSEELATNEKLFF.

This clonotype was detected a few times. The chain is built from TRBV11-2 and TRBJ2-7, with unresolved D. Per germline, CDR1 SGHAT and CDR2 FQNNGV. Trimming stripped 5 bases from V and 8 bases from J, with 16 bases between. The CDR3 is 13 residues long. The CDR3 bases are TGTGCCAGCAGCGCCATGCCCCCCTCCAAGCAGTACTTC. This encodes CASSAMPPSKQYF.

In its sample, this clonotype was seen many times. The CDR3 sequence: CASSYPEGGGFTGELFF. DNA of the CDR3: TGTGCCAGCAGCTACCCCGAGGGGGGGGGCTTCACCGGGGAGCTGTTTTTT. The V gene is TRBV7-2, the J gene TRBJ2-2, with D possibly TRBD2 on 7 matching bases. CDR3 size: 17 residues. Trimming stripped 4 bases from V and 4 bases from J, with 19 bases between. The V gene's germline CDR1 is SGHTA and CDR2 FQGNSA.

This chain joins TRBV6-6 and TRBJ1-6; perhaps TRBD1 as D (6 bases). Germline V gives CDR1 MNHNY, CDR2 SVGAGI (reference sequence). This CDR3 is 16 amino acids long. V gave up 0 bases and J gave up 7 bases, with 13 bases separating them. The CDR3 sequence: CASSYSRGHSNSPLHF. The CDR3 DNA is TGTGCCAGCAGTTACTCTAGGGGACATTCCAATTCACCCCTCCACTTT.

This clonotype was seen ten or more times. The chain links TRBV7-8 to TRBJ1-6, with 9 bases identical to TRBD1. V trimming: 9 bases; J trimming: 7 bases; junction bases outside the gene matches: 4. Germline V gives CDR1 SGHVS, CDR2 FQNEAQ. The CDR3 runs 13 residues. In DNA form, the CDR3 reads TGTGCCAGTCGGGACAGGGCAAATTCACCCCTCCACTTT. Its protein is CASRDRANSPLHF.

The chain carries TRBV5-1 and TRBJ2-1; either TRBD1 or TRBD2 may fit D (5 bases each). The CDR3 totals 16 residues. Trimming shortened V by 6 bases and J by 0 bases, and 16 bases separated the two germline ends. The germline CDR1 and CDR2 sequences are SGHRS and YFSETQ. This chain's CDR3 is CASNSGTVSSYNEQFF. The CDR3 region has the DNA TGCGCCAGCAATTCCGGGACGGTAAGCTCCTACAATGAGCAGTTCTTC.